The 16 T cell receptor beta chains below come from one sample, sequenced in a study of neurological immune-mediated disorders. TCRdb fed the 5' RACE reads into MiXCR, producing one record per CDR3 protein. The repertoire includes 40,000 to 55,000 distinct CDR3 sequences, 10% of them detected once, and approximately 22% sits in the top ten. Sequenced input: PBMCs. These receptors were taken from a middle-aged woman with HTLV-1-associated myelopathy (HAM/TSP).

This clonotype was counted many times. V usage is TRBV7-2 and J usage is TRBJ2-7; TRBD2 aligns across 9 bases. V was clipped by 4 bases and J by 0 bases; unmatched bases: 4. The germline V gene encodes CDR1 SGHTA and CDR2 FQGNSA. The CDR3 has 15 amino acids. CDR3 DNA sequence: TGTGCCAGCAGCTCTAGCGGGGACCTCTCCTACGAGCAGTACTTC. Its protein product is CASSSSGDLSYEQYF.

This clonotype was seen at least ten times. The chain has TRBV7-9 and TRBJ1-1; no clear D. V was trimmed by 3 bases and J by 1 base, leaving 21 bases between them. The CDR3 is made up of 18 amino acids. CDR1 SEHNR and CDR2 FQNEAQ come from the germline V gene (reference sequence). The CDR3 region is CASSFLARADFPNTEAFF. Here the CDR3 DNA reads TGTGCCAGCAGCTTCCTGGCCCGGGCCGATTTTCCGAACACTGAAGCTTTCTTT. Supplemented by reference TRBV7-9 and TRBJ1-1, the full variable domain reads DTGVSQNPRHKITKRGQNVTFRCDPISEHNRLYWYRQTLGQGPEFLTYFQNEAQLEKSRLLSDRFSAERPKGSFSTLEIQRTEQGDSAMYLCASSFLARADFPNTEAFFGQGTRLTVV.

Only one count was recorded for this clonotype. With a much larger clone just one base away, this may be a read error. The chain is built from TRBV2 and TRBJ2-1, with TRBD1 matching 8 bases. Germline CDR1 SNHLY, CDR2 FYNNEI. The length of the CDR3 is 12 residues. CDR3 residues: CATGGAYNDQFF. CDR3 bases: TGTGCCACAGGGGGCGCCTACAATGATCAGTTCTTC.

This clonotype was recorded at least ten times. The chain links TRBV5-1 to TRBJ2-3; weak D call: TRBD2 (6 bases). V lost 2 bases to trimming and J lost 2 bases, with 12 bases between them. Germline assignment: CDR1 SGHRS and CDR2 YFSETQ. The CDR3 contains 15 residues. CDR3 amino acids: CASSLSSVVTDTQYF. CDR3 DNA: TGCGCCAGCAGCTTATCTAGCGTGGTCACAGATACGCAGTATTTT. The whole variable domain, filled in from reference TRBV5-1 and TRBJ2-3, reads KAGVTQTPRYLIKTRGQQVTLSCSPISGHRSVSWYQQTPGQGLQFLFEYFSETQRNKGNFPGRFSGRQFSNSRSEMNVSTLELGDSALYLCASSLSSVVTDTQYFGPGTRLTVL.

This clonotype was counted many times. Germline and junction disagree at one end, which may indicate a read error. The chain is built from TRBV29-1 and TRBJ2-1, with D possibly TRBD1 on 6 matching bases. The CDR3 has 11 residues. Germline V gives CDR1 SQVTM, CDR2 ANQGSEA. CDR3 sequence: CSVRTETWRLF. The CDR3 coding sequence is TGCAGCGTTAGGACAGAGACTTGGCGGCTCTTC.

This clonotype has at least ten counts. The V call is TRBV10-3, the J call TRBJ2-2; no firm D call. The germline CDR1 and CDR2 sequences are ENHRY and SYGVKD. Trimming left V 2 bases short and J 1 base short, with 20 bases between. This CDR3 is built from 19 residues. As DNA, the CDR3 is TGTGCCATCAGTGAGCCAGACGGCCGCCAAGTCCGGAACACCGGGGAGCTGTTTTTT. It translates to CAISEPDGRQVRNTGELFF.

The rearrangement joins TRBV29-1 to TRBJ1-2, with D tentatively TRBD1 (6 bases). The germline CDR1 and CDR2 sequences are SQVTM and ANQGSEA. V was trimmed by 5 bases and J by 6 bases, leaving 28 bases between them. This CDR3 is 17 amino acids long. The CDR3 coding sequence is TGCAGCGTTCTTTTTTTTAACACAGGGCAAGTCAACAATGGCTACACCTTC. It yields the protein CSVLFFNTGQVNNGYTF.

This clonotype showed up many times. This chain links TRBV10-3 with TRBJ1-4, with D maybe TRBD1 (6 bases). The CDR3 has 13 residues. The V gene lost 8 bases and the J gene lost 6 bases, with 13 bases spanning the gap. Germline CDR1 ENHRY, CDR2 SYGVKD. CDR3: CAISGGGDEKLFF. CDR3 in DNA: TGTGCCATCTCTGGGGGCGGAGATGAAAAACTGTTTTTT.

This clonotype has a count of ten or more. The chain's CDR3 is CASSPTGPLPPEAFF. The CDR3 bases are TGTGCCAGCAGTCCCACAGGTCCCCTACCTCCTGAAGCTTTCTTT. V is TRBV28 and J is TRBJ1-1; D is perhaps TRBD1 (5 bases). Germline values: CDR1 MDHEN, CDR2 SYDVKM. This CDR3 comprises 15 residues. Trimming took 5 bases from V and 6 from J, leaving 19 bases between them.

This clonotype has at least ten counts. The chain has TRBV29-1 and TRBJ2-1; 9 bases fit TRBD1. CDR1 and CDR2 from the germline V gene are SQVTM and ANQGSEA. The CDR3 loop spans 14 amino acids. The J segment lost 5 bases and the V segment lost 4 bases, leaving 6 bases of the junction unmatched. The DNA for the CDR3 is TGCAGCGTTGCTACAGGGGGCTATGACAATGAGCAGTTCTTC. Protein: CSVATGGYDNEQFF.

Concerning this clonotype: Germline and junction disagree at one end, which may indicate a read error. The chain recombines TRBV7-7 with TRBJ1-1; D is uncertain. This CDR3 has 13 amino acids. Germline CDR1 reads SSHAT; CDR2 reads FNYEAQ (reference sequence). The CDR3 DNA follows: TGTGCCAGCAGCCTTTGGGAGAACACCGAAGCTTTCTTT. The encoded protein is CASSLWENTEAFF.

This clonotype came up many times. The V call is TRBV20-1, the J call TRBJ2-3, with 8 bases matching TRBD2. With V trimmed by 5 bases and J by 3 bases, 4 bases remained unmatched. The CDR3 loop spans 13 amino acids. Germline V CDR1 and CDR2: DFQATT, SNEGSKA (reference sequence). CDR3 protein: CSARGGLTDTQYF. The CDR3 coding sequence is TGCAGTGCTCGGGGGGGCCTGACAGATACGCAGTATTTT.

On this clonotype itself: Relative to the germline gene, one junction end is altered; a read error may explain this. The rearrangement joins TRBV18 to TRBJ2-3, with D tentatively TRBD1 or TRBD2 (5 bases each). Germline CDR1 is KGHSH and CDR2 is LQKENI. This CDR3 is 15 amino acids long. The CDR3 nucleotides are TGTGCAAGCTCAGAACGAGGGGCTAGCACAGATACGCAGTATTTT. Protein sequence: CASSERGASTDTQYF.

This clonotype was seen ten or more times. This chain joins TRBV6-2 or TRBV6-3 and TRBJ2-1; the D gene is possibly TRBD2 (6 bases). The germline gives CDR1 MNHEY, CDR2 SVGEGT. There are 15 residues in the CDR3. The V gene lost 6 bases and the J gene lost 8 bases, with 20 bases spanning the gap. The DNA for the CDR3 is TGTGCCAGCAGCGGACCGGGACGGAGGGTCCATGAGCAGTTCTTC. Translating it yields CASSGPGRRVHEQFF.

This clonotype was picked up many times. The rearrangement uses TRBV25-1 and TRBJ1-2, with 8 nucleotides matching TRBD1. This CDR3 contains 14 residues. The V gene's germline CDR1 is MGHDK and CDR2 SYGVNS. V shed 1 base, J shed 5 bases, and the junction held 3 bases outside the gene matches. The CDR3 nucleotides are TGTGCCAGCAGTGAATGGGACAGGATTTATGGCTACACCTTC. This codes for CASSEWDRIYGYTF.

Many counts were recorded for this clonotype. V gene TRBV29-1 combines with J gene TRBJ2-4; D is undetermined. Trimming stripped 1 base from V and 2 bases from J, with 9 bases between. Germline CDR1 and CDR2: SQVTM and ANQGSEA. The CDR3 has 14 amino acids. The chain's CDR3 is CSVEVTGTKNIQYF. CDR3 DNA: TGCAGCGTTGAAGTAACGGGTACCAAAAACATTCAGTACTTC.